Listed here is a single T cell receptor beta chain. It has no known antigen specificity. Base qualities were left out, and no much larger clone turns up one base away. This sample was taken from a study of post-analysis software for immune sequencing data (dated by TCRdb to about 2015). The study in broad terms: Disease courses on record covered relapsing-remitting, secondary progressive and progressive-relapsing multiple sclerosis, though some patients had no subtype annotation. Patient repertoires were compared against roughly 10 previously published healthy control repertoires from donors aged roughly 6 to 26 years. A subset of samples was prepared in parallel using single-end sample barcoding, then pooled and co-amplified after Illumina adapter ligation.

To demonstrate the VDJtools post-analysis software, TCR beta repertoires were profiled from the peripheral blood of 10 to 15 young patients with multiple sclerosis. Multiple sclerosis patients were children and adolescents aged 6 to 15 years. General study outcomes and caveats: The multiple sclerosis patient group was slightly younger than the control group. Strong co-clustering of samples prepared in the same batch was shown by direct clustering with F measure, prompting a batch-effect correction. Significantly lower normalized Chao1 diversity was found in multiple sclerosis patients than in controls, suggesting substantial peripheral T-cell clonal expansion. Roughly 5 TRBV segments, including TRBV5-6, TRBV5-1 and TRBV20-1, were significantly more frequent in patients than controls.

Library method: PCR. Data came from an Illumina HiSeq 2500. To reduce PCR and sequencing biases, unique molecular identifiers were incorporated into the TCR beta cDNA libraries. Per 1 to 10 million input T cells, roughly 0.5 million cDNA molecules were obtained, such that each molecule approximated one T cell. The same protocol used for the earlier healthy control dataset was applied to prepare and sequence the patient libraries. Samples belonging to the same batch were prepared together, multiplexed and sequenced on a shared HiSeq lane. As for the authors' bioinformatics: MIGEC was used to process the raw barcoded reads, and molecular identifier groups with only a single read were discarded before consensus assembly and CDR3 extraction. Clonotype tables were post-analysed with VDJtools, and diversity was normalized by down-sampling all datasets to the smallest sample size. In repertoire overlap clustering, CDR3 amino acid sequences, but not nucleotide sequences, were matched to correct batch-related cross-sample contamination. TCRdb applied fastp at Q25 and MiXCR to the public reads, then kept only in-frame beta chains. Merged by CDR3 protein, the rows form single entries marked with the most common genes and DNA. Here the V and J calls rest on TCRdb's processing, not on the authors' analysis. The sample profile shows fewer than 850,000 distinct CDR3 sequences; about 27% of them were found once. The ten largest make up more than 0.45% of the sample.

Measured from the cysteine to the phenylalanine, the CDR3 is 14 residues long. Just CDR3 DNA is preserved here, 42 bases in frame from base 1. At the junction V is shortened by 1 base and J by 0 bases, with 7 bases in between. From a lookup of the germline V gene (reference sequence), CDR1 and CDR2 are MNHEY and SMNVEV. This sequence was found in a girl aged 5 to 17 with multiple sclerosis. The material sequenced was blood. The sequence links TRBV27 to TRBJ2-7; the D gene identity is not certain. The CDR3 in this case is CASSLYTDSYEQYF. The sequence in DNA is TGTGCCAGCAGTTTATACACCGACTCCTACGAGCAGTACTTC.